A single sample is the source of the 27 T cell receptor beta chains below, sequenced in a study of cytomegalovirus exposure and HLA in healthy donors (dated by TCRdb to about 2017). Libraries were built with the immunoSEQ multiplex PCR assay. A mixture of 60 forward primers for TCR Vbeta segments and 13 reverse primers for TCR Jbeta segments was used in the multiplex PCR. This is the immuneACCESS table as TCRdb keeps it, with only in-frame sequences that have V and J called. A part of the clones is gone; compared with another copy, unresolved V genes explain less than half, and the rest is unexplained. The sample table records about 130,000 clones; approximately 74% of these occur just once. About 7.3% of the sample goes to the ten largest clones. Sequencing was performed on PBMCs. These receptors were taken from a male donor in good health and CMV-seronegative.

The chain has TRBV6-1 and TRBJ2-2; 8 positions agree with TRBD2. J was trimmed by 5 bases and V by 5 bases; bases with no gene match: 7. The CDR3 spans 15 residues. Germline V CDR1 and CDR2: MNHNS, SASEGT. The CDR3 sequence is CASSLSGGQTGELFF. CDR3 in DNA: TGTGCCAGCAGTTTAAGCGGGGGCCAAACCGGGGAGCTGTTTTTT.

This clone was recorded only once. DNA for the CDR3: TGTGCCAGCAGTTACGGACAGGGCTGGACCGGGGAGCTGTTTTTT. It specifies CASSYGQGWTGELFF. J is TRBJ2-2 and V is TRBV6-5; 8 bases are a match to TRBD1. Germline-derived CDR1 and CDR2 are MNHEY and SVGAGI. This CDR3 is 15 amino acids long. Unmatched junction bases numbered 4, after V lost 2 bases and J lost 5 bases.

The gene calls are TRBV27 and TRBJ2-7; D unclear. The CDR3 has 14 residues. CDR1 is MNHEY, CDR2 SMNVEV, per germline (reference sequence). V was clipped by 0 bases and J by 0 bases, with 6 bases between them. The CDR3 DNA is TGTGCCAGCAGTTTATCGAGGTTCTCCTACGAGCAGTACTTC. Amino acid sequence: CASSLSRFSYEQYF.

The rearrangement joins TRBV29-1 to TRBJ2-1, with a tentative D call TRBD1 (6 bases). V lost 0 bases to trimming and J lost 8 bases, with 8 bases between them. CDR1 and CDR2 (germline): SQVTM, ANQGSEA. The CDR3 sequence is 12 residues long. The CDR3 sequence: CSVEEGADEQFF. CDR3 nucleotides: TGCAGCGTTGAAGAGGGGGCGGATGAGCAGTTCTTC.

This clone appeared a few times. The genes are TRBV4-1 and TRBJ2-5; 8 bases are a match to TRBD1. V lost 0 bases and J lost 5; bases outside the gene matches: 14. Germline-derived CDR1 and CDR2 are MGHRA and YSYEKL. The CDR3 sequence is 18 residues long. CDR3 sequence: CASSQDTGGVIRLETQYF. DNA of the CDR3: TGCGCCAGCAGCCAAGATACAGGGGGTGTCATAAGGCTGGAGACCCAGTACTTC.

The CDR3 DNA is TGTGCCTGGAGTGTCGGGGGTAACACTGAAGCTTTCTTT. It is translated as CAWSVGGNTEAFF. The chain joins TRBV30 to TRBJ1-1; tentatively, D is TRBD1 (5 bases). The CDR3 is 13 residues long. Per the germline V gene, CDR1 is GTSNPN and CDR2 is SVGIG (reference sequence). Trimming took 0 bases from V and 2 from J, leaving 7 bases between them.

The count of this clone is one. The rearrangement joins TRBV30 to TRBJ2-4; 13 bases are shared with TRBD2. The CDR3 contains 15 residues. The J segment lost 5 bases and the V segment lost 0 bases, leaving 1 base of the junction unmatched. Germline loops: CDR1 GTSNPN, CDR2 SVGIG (reference sequence). The CDR3 DNA reads as TGTGCCTGGAGTGTACTAGCGGGGGGGGAAAACATTCAGTACTTC. The encoded protein is CAWSVLAGGENIQYF.

In DNA, the CDR3 is TGTGCCAGCAGTTACGGACAGGGCCTCAGAAACACTGAAGCTTTCTTT. It specifies CASSYGQGLRNTEAFF. The V and J genes are TRBV6-6 and TRBJ1-1; 8 bases map to TRBD1. V lost 2 bases to trimming and J lost 2 bases; unmatched junction nucleotides: 7. This CDR3 comprises 16 residues. Germline CDR1 is MNHNY and CDR2 is SVGAGI (reference sequence).

The V call is TRBV19, the J call TRBJ1-1; 7 positions match TRBD1. Losses at the gene ends were 6 bases for V and 0 bases for J; bases not matched to a gene: 13. The CDR3 loop spans 17 amino acids. Germline V gene lookup returns CDR1 LNHDA and CDR2 SQIVND (reference sequence). The CDR3 nucleotides are TGTGCCAGTAGATTCACCGCTGGAGGGGGCGTGAACACTGAAGCTTTCTTT. This encodes CASRFTAGGGVNTEAFF.

The table lists this clone with a count of one. The V and J genes are TRBV28 and TRBJ2-1; 8 bases fit TRBD2. Germline V gene sequence: CDR1 MDHEN, CDR2 SYDVKM. J lost 9 bases, V lost 3 bases, and 7 bases had no gene match. The CDR3 runs 14 residues. Here the CDR3 DNA reads TGTGCCAGCAGTTTCTCGGTAGCGGGACTTGAGCAGTTCTTC. This sequence encodes CASSFSVAGLEQFF.

This clone appeared a single time. This rearrangement joins TRBV9 to TRBJ2-3; tentative D call: TRBD1 (5 bases). Germline values: CDR1 SGDLS, CDR2 YYNGEE. The length of the CDR3 is 15 residues. The ends were cut back, 2 bases at V and 3 bases at J, with 13 bases in the middle. The CDR3 here is CASSVEGARTDTQYF. CDR3 sequence (DNA): TGTGCCAGCAGCGTCGAAGGGGCGCGTACAGATACGCAGTATTTT. Drawing the rest from reference TRBV9 and TRBJ2-3, the complete variable domain is DSGVTQTPKHLITATGQRVTLRCSPRSGDLSVYWYQQSLDQGLQFLIQYYNGEERAKGNILERFSAQQFPDLHSELNLSSLELGDSALYFCASSVEGARTDTQYFGPGTRLTVL.

The chain links TRBV29-1 to TRBJ1-2; 9 positions agree with TRBD1. This CDR3 region has 14 residues. The ends lost 6 bases at V and 8 bases at J; junction bases unmatched: 13. The germline V gene encodes CDR1 SQVTM and CDR2 ANQGSEA. Written as DNA, the CDR3 is TGCAGCGTGAATGGCGGGGACAGGGTGAAGGGCTACACCTTC. Its protein product is CSVNGGDRVKGYTF.

The chain uses TRBV5-1 and TRBJ1-3; D is unresolved. CDR3 size: 17 residues. Trimming cost V 1 base and J 0 bases, with 14 bases left between them. From germline, CDR1 is SGHRS and CDR2 YFSETQ. Written as DNA, the CDR3 is TGCGCCAGCAGCTTGAGTGGTCAGGCAAGCTCTGGAAACACCATATATTTT. Translating it yields CASSLSGQASSGNTIYF.

This clone was observed a handful of times. The chain uses TRBV2 and TRBJ1-1; D possibly corresponds to TRBD1 (5 bases). CDR1 is SNHLY and CDR2 is FYNNEI in the germline V gene. The CDR3 spans 13 residues. Trimming removed 5 bases at V and 2 bases at J, with 9 bases between. This CDR3 is CASSLTVNTEAFF. The CDR3 DNA is TGTGCCAGCAGTCTGACAGTTAACACTGAAGCTTTCTTT.

In this sample, this clone turned up a few times. J is TRBJ2-1 and V is TRBV5-1; TRBD2 matches at 11 bases. J was trimmed by 3 bases and V by 4 bases; bases with no gene match: 6. Germline CDR1 reads SGHRS; CDR2 reads YFSETQ. The length of the CDR3 is 16 residues. Here the CDR3 reads CASSVKTSGDYNEQFF. The CDR3 DNA is TGCGCCAGCAGCGTAAAGACTAGCGGGGACTACAATGAGCAGTTCTTC.

The genes are TRBV29-1 and TRBJ2-7; 8 bases align to TRBD1. Germline V gene lookup returns CDR1 SQVTM and CDR2 ANQGSEA. This CDR3 is built from 13 residues. V trimming: 5 bases; J trimming: 1 base; junction bases outside the gene matches: 4. The CDR3 coding sequence is TGCAGCGTTATGGACAGGGCTTCCTACGAGCAGTACTTC. Translation: CSVMDRASYEQYF.

This rearrangement joins TRBV5-3 to TRBJ2-3, with 12 bases identical to TRBD2. Being an ORF, TRBV5-3 has a function that is uncertain. This CDR3 is 16 amino acids long. Germline trimming cut 1 base from V and 7 bases from J; bases unmatched to any gene: 7. The CDR3 reads CARSLRLAGDSYTQYF. In DNA, the CDR3 is TGTGCCAGAAGCTTGCGACTAGCGGGAGACTCCTATACGCAGTATTTT.

J is TRBJ2-5 and V is TRBV11-2; 13 positions agree with TRBD2. The trim removed 5 bases at V and 3 bases at J, leaving 6 bases unmatched. This CDR3 has 16 amino acids. Germline assignment: CDR1 SGHAT and CDR2 FQNNGV. The CDR3: CASSLRLAGGEETQYF. The DNA for the CDR3 is TGTGCCAGCAGCCTAAGACTAGCGGGAGGTGAAGAGACCCAGTACTTC.

This clone was recorded only once. The gene calls are TRBV25-1 and TRBJ2-5; the match to TRBD2 covers 10 bases. The DNA end is more similar to TRBJ2-7, so the J call may be wrong. Per the germline V gene, CDR1 is MGHDK and CDR2 is SYGVNS. CDR3 size: 15 residues. CDR3 nucleotide sequence: TGTGCCAGCAGAGGATCTAGCGGGAGTCTCGACGAGCAGTACTTC. It translates to CASRGSSGSLDEQYF.

A few counts support this clone. The DNA for the CDR3 is TGTGCCAGCAGCAACCGGGCGGACAGGGGTCGAGAGACCCAGTACTTC. This codes for CASSNRADRGRETQYF. The chain has TRBV7-9 and TRBJ2-5, with 9 bases matching TRBD1. The germline V gene has CDR1 SEHNR and CDR2 FQNEAQ (reference sequence). The trim removed 5 bases at V and 4 bases at J, leaving 11 bases unmatched. CDR3 length: 16 residues. Based on the CDR3 plus reference TRBV7-9 and TRBJ2-5, the full variable domain is DTGVSQNPRHKITKRGQNVTFRCDPISEHNRLYWYRQTLGQGPEFLTYFQNEAQLEKSRLLSDRFSAERPKGSFSTLEIQRTEQGDSAMYLCASSNRADRGRETQYFGPGTRLLVL.

J is TRBJ1-2 and V is TRBV5-1; 7 bases are a match to TRBD1. Germline CDR1 and CDR2: SGHRS and YFSETQ. With 2 bases clipped from V and 6 bases from J, the junction kept 7 bases outside the gene matches. The CDR3 extends over 14 amino acids. The CDR3 region is CASSFPSGTDGYTF. The CDR3 DNA follows: TGCGCCAGCAGCTTCCCCTCCGGGACAGATGGCTACACCTTC.

This chain links TRBV19 with TRBJ2-1; 10 nucleotides agree with TRBD1. Germline lookup yields CDR1 LNHDA and CDR2 SQIVND (reference sequence). The CDR3 spans 14 residues. Trimming took 1 base from V and 7 from J; bases not matched to a gene: 1. CDR3 amino acids: CASSIVGQGNEQFF. The CDR3 region has the DNA TGTGCCAGTAGTATAGTGGGACAGGGGAATGAGCAGTTCTTC.

This clone appeared a few times. This chain links TRBV9 with TRBJ2-1; D is uncertain. The length of the CDR3 is 15 residues. The germline gives CDR1 SGDLS, CDR2 YYNGEE. V gave up 0 bases and J gave up 0 bases, with 7 bases separating them. The CDR3 sequence is CASSVAPGSYNEQFF. In nucleotides, the CDR3 is TGTGCCAGCAGCGTAGCTCCAGGCTCCTACAATGAGCAGTTCTTC.

The J gene is TRBJ2-6, the V gene TRBV9, with no clear D. V lost 4 bases and J lost 0, with 11 bases in between. There are 16 residues in the CDR3. In germline, CDR1 is SGDLS, CDR2 YYNGEE. This CDR3 reads CASSHTRYSGANVLTF. The CDR3 nucleotides are TGTGCCAGCAGCCATACACGTTACTCTGGGGCCAACGTCCTGACTTTC.

J is TRBJ1-4 and V is TRBV19; TRBD1 agrees at 8 bases. This CDR3 region has 21 residues. The V segment lost 3 bases and the J segment 4 bases; nucleotides outside the gene matches: 22. Germline CDR1 LNHDA, CDR2 SQIVND (reference sequence). The CDR3, as DNA: TGTGCCAGTAGTATCAAGGAAATCAGGGGGCGAATCGAGAACTATAATGAAAAACTGTTTTTT. Protein: CASSIKEIRGRIENYNEKLFF.

The V call is TRBV6-8, the J call TRBJ2-7; 11 bases align to TRBD1. This CDR3 is 16 amino acids long. Germline V gives CDR1 MNHGY, CDR2 SAAAGT. J was trimmed by 0 bases and V by 8 bases; bases with no gene match: 9. The CDR3 is CASPDRGPKASYEQYF. In nucleotides, the CDR3 is TGTGCCAGCCCGGACAGGGGGCCGAAAGCCTCCTACGAGCAGTACTTC.

The rearrangement links TRBV2 to TRBJ1-5; D is unclear. Trimming took 0 bases from V and 9 from J, leaving 15 bases between them. The CDR3 is made up of 15 amino acids. CDR1 and CDR2 from the germline V gene are SNHLY and FYNNEI. CDR3 sequence: CASSEARNPPGPQHF. CDR3 coding DNA: TGTGCCAGCAGTGAAGCGCGGAACCCCCCGGGGCCCCAGCATTTT.